This T cell receptor beta chain was found in a study of shared clonotypes between healthy human individuals. Study in general: Each donor's CD8 memory used one plate, CD8 naive two, each CD4 subset three.

Into CD45RA+ naive and CD45RA-negative memory subsets, the CD4+ cells were split. Assay used: immunoSEQ multiplex PCR; TCRdb lists only in-frame clones, some missing. The sample contains approximately 980,000 clones, about three quarters of which appear only once. V lost 6 bases to trimming and J lost 1 base, with 7 bases between them. Looked up from germline, CDR1 is LNHNV and CDR2 is YYDKDF (reference sequence). The CDR3 contains 12 residues. This receptor was identified in a man in his late teens or twenties in good health. What was sequenced was memory CD4+ T cells sorted from blood. Subset here: CD45RA-negative fraction. The rearrangement joins TRBV15 to TRBJ2-7; no clear D. The CDR3 DNA reads as TGTGCCACCAGAGGCTCGTCCTACGAGCAGTACTTC. Its protein is CATRGSSYEQYF. Together with reference TRBV15 and TRBJ2-7, the CDR3 gives the full variable domain: DAMVIQNPRYQVTQFGKPVTLSCSQTLNHNVMYWYQQKSSQAPKLLFHYYDKDFNNEADTPDNFQSRRPNTSFCFLDIRSPGLGDTAMYLCATRGSSYEQYFGPGTRLTVT.